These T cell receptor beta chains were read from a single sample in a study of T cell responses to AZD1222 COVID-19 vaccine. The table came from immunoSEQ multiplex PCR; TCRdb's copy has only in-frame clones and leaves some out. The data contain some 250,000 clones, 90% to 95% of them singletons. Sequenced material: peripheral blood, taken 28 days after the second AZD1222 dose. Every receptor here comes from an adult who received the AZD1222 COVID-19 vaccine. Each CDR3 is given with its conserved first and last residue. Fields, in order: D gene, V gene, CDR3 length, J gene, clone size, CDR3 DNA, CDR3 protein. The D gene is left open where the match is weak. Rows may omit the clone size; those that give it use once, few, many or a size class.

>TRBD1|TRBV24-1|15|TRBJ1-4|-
TGTGCCACCAGTGCCAGGGACAGGGAGGGTGAAAAACTGTTTTTT
CATSARDREGEKLFF
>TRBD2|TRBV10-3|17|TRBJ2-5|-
TGTGCCATCAGTCCTGGACTAGCGGGAGAAGAGAAGGAGGGCCAGTACTTC
CAISPGLAGEEKEGQYF
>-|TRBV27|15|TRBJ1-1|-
TGTGCCAGCAGTCGCACCGGATACCGGAACACTGAAGCTTTCTTT
CASSRTGYRNTEAFF
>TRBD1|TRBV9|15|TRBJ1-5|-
TGTGCCAGCAGCGCGGGACAGGGGGCGTATCAGCCCCAGCATTTT
CASSAGQGAYQPQHF
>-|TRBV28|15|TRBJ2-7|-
TGTGCCAGCAGTGATTACAGGGTAAGGGGGTACGAGCAGTACTTC
CASSDYRVRGYEQYF
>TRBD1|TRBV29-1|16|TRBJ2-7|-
TGCAGCGTTGAGGCGGGACAGGGGATATTTAGGAATGAGCAGTACTTC
CSVEAGQGIFRNEQYF
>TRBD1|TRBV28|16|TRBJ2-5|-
TGTGCCAGCAGTTTGCAGACAGGGCGTTTTGGAGAGACCCAGTACTTC
CASSLQTGRFGETQYF
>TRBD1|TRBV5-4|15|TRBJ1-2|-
TGTGCCAGCAGCTTTTACGGGACAGGGGGCTATGGCTACACCTTC
CASSFYGTGGYGYTF
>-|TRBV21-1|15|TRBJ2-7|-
TGTGCCAGCAGCCGGCCCCGGACAGGTAGCTACGAGCAGTACTTC
CASSRPRTGSYEQYF
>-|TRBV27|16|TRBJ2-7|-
TGTGCCAGCAGTTTAAGCCAAGGCCACAAGAGCTACGAGCAGTACTTC
CASSLSQGHKSYEQYF
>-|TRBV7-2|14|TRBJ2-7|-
TGTGCCAGCAGCTCCTACAGGGAGTCCTACGAGCAGTACTTC
CASSSYRESYEQYF
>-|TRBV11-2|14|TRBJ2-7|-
TGTGCCAGCACCCAGACGGCCGGGGGTTACGAGCAGTACTTC
CASTQTAGGYEQYF
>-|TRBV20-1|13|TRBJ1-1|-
TGCAGTGCTAGTCGAATGATGAACACTGAAGCTTTCTTT
CSASRMMNTEAFF
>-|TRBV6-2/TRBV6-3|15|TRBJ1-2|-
TGTGCCAGCAGTTCCCGCCCAGGCCTTCCCCGGGGCTACACCTTC
CASSSRPGLPRGYTF
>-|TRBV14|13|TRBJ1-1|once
TGTGCCAGCAGCCAAGATCTTGACACTGAAGCTTTCTTT
CASSQDLDTEAFF
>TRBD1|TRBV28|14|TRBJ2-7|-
TGTGCCAGCAGTTTCTGGGACAGCTCCTACGAGCAGTACTTC
CASSFWDSSYEQYF
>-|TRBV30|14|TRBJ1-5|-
TGTGCCTGGAGTGTAGGCAGTCGCAATCAGCCCCAGCATTTT
CAWSVGSRNQPQHF
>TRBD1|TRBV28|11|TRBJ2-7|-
TGTGCCAGCACGGACAGGGCGGGGCAGTACTTC
CASTDRAGQYF
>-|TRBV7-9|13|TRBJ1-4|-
TGTGCCAGCACCCGGGGGGGCGGTGAAAAACTGTTTTTT
CASTRGGGEKLFF
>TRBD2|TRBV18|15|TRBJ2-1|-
TGTGCCAGCTCACGCTCTAGCGGGGTGTACAATGAGCAGTTCTTC
CASSRSSGVYNEQFF